One and the same sample provided the 22 T cell receptor beta chains below, sequenced in a study of early T cells in non-severe SARS-CoV-2 infection. TCRdb re-called the 5' RACE reads through MiXCR, storing one row per CDR3 protein. The table lists about 66,000 distinct CDR3 sequences, roughly 13% of them singletons. Sequenced sample: whole blood. The receptors here all came from an adult who was a healthcare worker with PCR-confirmed SARS-CoV-2 infection or an uninfected control (not recorded which).

This clonotype has a handful of counts. V gene TRBV4-1 combines with J gene TRBJ1-5, with TRBD1 matching over 7 bases. The CDR3 has 17 amino acids. The V and J ends lost 4 bases and 0 bases, in that order; junction bases with no gene match: 9. CDR1 and CDR2 from the germline V gene are MGHRA and YSYEKL. The DNA for the CDR3 is TGCGCCAGCAGCCCCGCAGGACAGGTGAATAGCAATCAGCCCCAGCATTTT. Its protein is CASSPAGQVNSNQPQHF.

This clonotype was recorded many times. J is TRBJ1-5 and V is TRBV19; TRBD1 aligns across 7 bases. Unmatched junction bases numbered 7, after V lost 10 bases and J lost 7 bases. The CDR3 has 12 amino acids. CDR1 and CDR2 from the germline V gene are LNHDA and SQIVND (reference sequence). The CDR3 bases are TGTGCCACCCGGGACAGAGGACAGCCCCAGCATTTT. It codes for CATRDRGQPQHF.

This clonotype came up many times. The chain joins TRBV12-3 or TRBV12-4 to TRBJ2-1, with TRBD1 identical over 8 bases. This CDR3 has 12 residues. Unmatched junction bases numbered 5, after V lost 7 bases and J lost 9 bases. The CDR3 protein is CASKGRGREQFF. CDR3 DNA sequence: TGTGCCAGCAAGGGCAGGGGGCGTGAGCAGTTCTTC.

The CDR3 loop reads CAISPGEGRAFF. The CDR3 region has the DNA TGTGCCATCAGCCCCGGAGAGGGAAGAGCTTTCTTT. This rearrangement joins TRBV10-3 to TRBJ1-1; D gene ambiguous. Germline V gene sequence: CDR1 ENHRY, CDR2 SYGVKD. Trimming removed 6 bases at V and 10 bases at J, with 15 bases between. There are 12 residues in the CDR3.

This chain connects TRBV23-1 to TRBJ2-3; 8 nucleotides align to TRBD1. TRBV23-1 is an ORF; its function is uncertain. The CDR3 totals 16 residues. V gave up 3 bases and J gave up 2 bases; unmatched junction bases: 7. This CDR3 reads CASSQPQGANTDTQYF. The CDR3 DNA sequence: TGCGCCAGCAGTCAGCCGCAGGGGGCGAACACAGATACGCAGTATTTT.

This clonotype was counted a few times. This chain connects TRBV3-1 to TRBJ2-2, with no clear D. CDR1 is LGHDT, CDR2 YNNKEL, per germline (reference sequence). Trimming left V 1 base short and J 1 base short, with 7 bases between. The CDR3 runs 15 residues. The DNA of the CDR3 is TGTGCCAGCAGCCAAGGAGTCGGGAACACCGGGGAGCTGTTTTTT. Translated, it gives CASSQGVGNTGELFF.

This clonotype was seen at least ten times. The V gene is TRBV11-2, the J gene TRBJ1-2; no clear D gene. The CDR3 runs to 11 residues. V was pared by 2 bases and J by 8 bases, with 6 bases between. From germline, CDR1 is SGHAT and CDR2 FQNNGV. CDR3 DNA sequence: TGTGCCAGCAGCTTAAGTGGGGGCTACACCTTC. Its protein is CASSLSGGYTF.

This clonotype was counted ten times or more. V usage is TRBV13 and J usage is TRBJ2-7, with 8 bases aligning to TRBD1. The CDR3 consists of 13 residues. V shed 7 bases, J shed 10 bases, and the junction held 12 bases outside the gene matches. CDR1 is PRHDT, CDR2 FYEKMQ, per germline (reference sequence). DNA for the CDR3: TGTGCCAGCACCGCTCCGGGACAGGATAACCAGTACTTC. It yields the protein CASTAPGQDNQYF. The full variable domain, completed using reference TRBV13 and TRBJ2-7, is AAGVIQSPRHLIKEKRETATLKCYPIPRHDTVYWYQQGPGQDPQFLISFYEKMQSDKGSIPDRFSAQQFSDYHSELNMSSLELGDSALYFCASTAPGQDNQYFGPGTRLTVT.

This clonotype was recorded many times. The chain uses TRBV20-1 and TRBJ2-7; D might be TRBD2 (5 bases). The CDR3 extends over 12 amino acids. Trimming took off 3 bases at V and 5 bases at J, with 11 bases between the two ends. From germline, CDR1 is DFQATT and CDR2 SNEGSKA (reference sequence). The CDR3 sequence: CSASRGMNEQYF. The CDR3, as DNA: TGCAGTGCTAGCCGGGGAATGAACGAGCAGTACTTC.

This clonotype came up many times. The chain carries TRBV6-1 and TRBJ1-5; D gene unclear. Germline V gene sequence: CDR1 MNHNS, CDR2 SASEGT. CDR3 length: 13 amino acids. The germline V and J ends were trimmed by 3 bases and 2 bases, with 5 bases remaining between them. The CDR3 DNA reads as TGTGCCAGCAGTGACAGTGGCAATCAGCCCCAGCATTTT. Translation: CASSDSGNQPQHF.

In this sample, this clonotype turned up many times. This chain joins TRBV29-1 and TRBJ2-2, with unresolved D. This CDR3 contains 13 residues. With 3 bases removed from V and 2 bases from J, the gap between germline ends came to 7 bases. Germline CDR1 SQVTM, CDR2 ANQGSEA. CDR3 in amino acids: CSVDGFNTGELFF. Written as DNA, the CDR3 is TGCAGCGTTGATGGGTTTAACACCGGGGAGCTGTTTTTT.

This clonotype was counted a few times. The chain is built from TRBV10-3 and TRBJ2-2; D gene unclear. The CDR3 spans 12 residues. From germline, CDR1 is ENHRY and CDR2 SYGVKD. Deletions cut 4 bases from V and 4 bases from J, with 4 bases between. CDR3 sequence: CAISGPTGELFF. The CDR3 coding sequence is TGTGCCATCAGTGGACCCACCGGGGAGCTGTTTTTT.

The CDR3 loop is CASSPQFLNTGELFF. CDR3 nucleotides: TGTGCCAGCAGCCCACAGTTCCTGAACACCGGGGAGCTGTTTTTT. The chain recombines TRBV7-2 with TRBJ2-2; D call uncertain. The V and J ends lost 5 bases and 1 base respectively, with 11 bases between them. The CDR3 has 15 residues. Germline assignment: CDR1 SGHTA and CDR2 FQGNSA.

This clonotype has more than one count but fewer than ten. The CDR3 loop reads CAINPGPQQETQYF. The CDR3 DNA follows: TGTGCCATCAACCCCGGGCCGCAGCAAGAGACCCAGTACTTC. The chain recombines TRBV10-3 with TRBJ2-5; D unclear. V was trimmed by 7 bases and J by 2 bases, leaving 14 bases between them. CDR1 and CDR2 from the germline V gene are ENHRY and SYGVKD. There are 14 residues in the CDR3.

The chain links TRBV14 to TRBJ1-4, with D uncertain. Germline-derived CDR1 and CDR2 are SGHDN and FVKESK. This CDR3 is 17 amino acids long. V dropped 3 bases and J dropped 3 bases, with 17 bases sitting between them. The CDR3: CASSQIGLRSANEKLFF. The CDR3 region has the DNA TGTGCCAGCAGCCAGATTGGGCTCCGGTCGGCTAATGAAAAACTGTTTTTT.

This clonotype showed up many times. As DNA, the CDR3 is TGTGCCAGCAGTTTACGGGTGAACACTGAAGCTTTCTTT. Protein product: CASSLRVNTEAFF. This sequence joins TRBV28 and TRBJ1-1; D is ambiguous. The length of the CDR3 is 13 residues. The V end was cut by 2 bases, the J end by 0 bases, with 4 bases between. CDR1 MDHEN and CDR2 SYDVKM come from the germline V gene.

The table lists this clonotype with a count of one. J is TRBJ1-4 and V is TRBV20-1; 9 nucleotides line up with TRBD1. The trim removed 4 bases at V and 8 bases at J, leaving 11 bases unmatched. Germline V gene data show CDR1 as DFQATT and CDR2 as SNEGSKA (reference sequence). The CDR3 extends over 15 amino acids. The CDR3 region has the DNA TGCAGTGCTACAATTCCGGGACAGGGAAGGGAAAAACTGTTTTTT. Its protein is CSATIPGQGREKLFF.

This chain connects TRBV7-3 to TRBJ1-5, with D perhaps matching TRBD1 (6 bases). V lost 6 bases and J 7 bases, leaving 13 bases between the germline ends. Germline V gene sequence: CDR1 SGHTA, CDR2 FQGTGA. The CDR3 has 13 residues. As DNA, the CDR3 is TGTGCCAGCAGTTCCAAGGGGGGCCAGCCCCAGCATTTT. Amino acids: CASSSKGGQPQHF.

This clonotype turned up a few times. The genes are TRBV27 and TRBJ2-1; 11 bases map to TRBD2. CDR1 MNHEY and CDR2 SMNVEV come from the germline V gene (reference sequence). Trimming removed 2 bases from V and 7 bases from J; junction bases left unmatched: 4. The CDR3 consists of 15 residues. The CDR3 spells CASSLRLAGGNEQFF. CDR3 bases: TGTGCCAGCAGTTTACGGCTAGCGGGAGGAAATGAGCAGTTCTTC.

This clonotype was counted many times. The chain employs TRBV28 and TRBJ1-1; TRBD1 agrees at 10 bases. This CDR3 region has 12 residues. With 11 bases clipped from V and 3 bases from J, the junction kept 3 bases outside the gene matches. The germline V gene encodes CDR1 MDHEN and CDR2 SYDVKM. Here the CDR3 reads CAADRGDTEAFF. CDR3 DNA: TGTGCCGCGGACAGGGGGGACACTGAAGCTTTCTTT.

This chain links TRBV15 with TRBJ1-2; no clear D gene. The CDR3 is 14 residues long. The germline CDR1 and CDR2 sequences are LNHNV and YYDKDF (reference sequence). V shed 1 base and J shed 2 bases, with 8 bases lying between them. The CDR3 DNA is TGTGCCACCAGCAGAGTGGGCGGGAACTATGGCTACACCTTC. It translates to CATSRVGGNYGYTF. The entire variable domain, with the rest obtained from reference TRBV15 and TRBJ1-2, is as follows: DAMVIQNPRYQVTQFGKPVTLSCSQTLNHNVMYWYQQKSSQAPKLLFHYYDKDFNNEADTPDNFQSRRPNTSFCFLDIRSPGLGDTAMYLCATSRVGGNYGYTFGSGTRLTVV.

This chain uses TRBV12-3 or TRBV12-4 with TRBJ2-2; a weak D match, TRBD2 (5 bases). V gave up 3 bases and J gave up 7 bases, with 9 bases separating them. This CDR3 comprises 13 residues. CDR3 sequence: CASSFGEIGELFF. CDR3 nucleotide sequence: TGTGCCAGCAGTTTCGGGGAAATCGGGGAGCTGTTTTTT.